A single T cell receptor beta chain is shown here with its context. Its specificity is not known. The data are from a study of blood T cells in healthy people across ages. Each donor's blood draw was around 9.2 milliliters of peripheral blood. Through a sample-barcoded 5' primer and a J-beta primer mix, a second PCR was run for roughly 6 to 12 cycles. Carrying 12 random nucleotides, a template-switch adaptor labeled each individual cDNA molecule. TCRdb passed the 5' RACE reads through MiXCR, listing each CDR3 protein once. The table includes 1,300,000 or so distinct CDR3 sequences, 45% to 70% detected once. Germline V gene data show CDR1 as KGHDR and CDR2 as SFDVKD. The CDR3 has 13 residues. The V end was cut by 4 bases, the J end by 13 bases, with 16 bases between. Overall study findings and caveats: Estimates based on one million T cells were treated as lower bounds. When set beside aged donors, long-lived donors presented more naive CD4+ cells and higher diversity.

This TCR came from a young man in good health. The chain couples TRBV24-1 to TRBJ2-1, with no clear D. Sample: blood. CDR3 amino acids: CATSEVDEETQFF. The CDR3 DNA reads TGTGCCACCAGTGAGGTCGACGAGGAGACCCAGTTCTTC.